Listed below are T cell receptor beta chains from one sample, sequenced in a study of CD8 T cells in ankylosing spondylitis. TCRdb called the 5' RACE reads again in MiXCR, with one record for every CDR3 protein. The sample consists of under 850,000 distinct CDR3 sequences, roughly 19% of them appearing once. The material sequenced was blood, either unsorted or a sorted T cell fraction (not recorded which). All receptors derive from a male donor with ankylosing spondylitis. CDR3s include the opening cysteine and the closing phenylalanine or tryptophan. D genes are given only for firm matches. Size tells how often a clone was seen (once, few, many) or the class of an expanded clone, and some rows leave it out.

v_call,j_call,d_call,clone_size,cdr3_aa,cdr3_nt
TRBV29-1,TRBJ2-3,NA,NA,CSVDRAQDTQYF,TGCAGCGTTGATCGGGCGCAAGATACGCAGTATTTT
TRBV29-1,TRBJ1-1,NA,NA,CSVENREGTSTEAFF,TGCAGCGTTGAAAATCGGGAGGGCACCAGCACTGAAGCTTTCTTT
TRBV19,TRBJ2-5,NA,NA,CASRRDPLRETQYF,TGTGCCAGTAGGCGGGACCCCCTGAGGGAGACCCAGTACTTC
TRBV3-1,TRBJ2-1,TRBD2,NA,CASSLFGGGAREQFF,TGTGCCAGCAGCTTGTTCGGCGGGGGGGCCAGGGAGCAGTTCTTC
TRBV5-1,TRBJ2-2,NA,few,CASTRSSGNTGELFF,TGCGCCAGCACCCGCTCATCCGGCAACACCGGGGAGCTGTTTTTT
TRBV11-2,TRBJ2-1,TRBD1,few,CASSLEFGTGGPNEQFF,TGTGCCAGCAGCTTAGAGTTTGGGACAGGGGGCCCTAATGAGCAGTTCTTC
TRBV12-3/TRBV12-4,TRBJ1-2,NA,NA,CASTTDITNYGYTF,TGTGCCAGCACTACGGACATAACTAACTATGGCTACACCTTC
TRBV7-8,TRBJ2-5,TRBD2,many,CASSTPSSGQETQYF,TGTGCCAGCAGCACCCCTTCTAGCGGGCAAGAGACCCAGTACTTC
TRBV28,TRBJ2-7,TRBD1,NA,CASITRGRGLEQYF,TGTGCCAGCATTACCAGGGGGCGCGGTCTCGAGCAGTACTTC
TRBV5-6,TRBJ2-7,NA,NA,CASSWAGGVGYEQYF,TGTGCCAGCAGCTGGGCCGGGGGAGTGGGTTACGAGCAGTACTTC
TRBV29-1,TRBJ2-7,TRBD2,few,CSVGGGSGRALYEQYF,TGCAGCGTCGGGGGGGGTAGCGGGAGGGCCCTCTACGAGCAGTACTTC
TRBV5-1,TRBJ2-1,NA,NA,CASSTGGSSEQFF,TGCGCCAGCAGTACCGGGGGCTCGAGTGAGCAGTTCTTC
TRBV25-1,TRBJ2-3,TRBD2,few,CASSGSTGTSGMGSAGTDTQYF,TGTGCCAGCAGTGGGTCAACAGGGACTAGCGGGATGGGGTCGGCAGGCACAGATACGCAGTATTTT
TRBV28,TRBJ2-5,TRBD2,NA,CASRPLAGAEETQYF,TGTGCCAGCAGACCTCTAGCGGGGGCGGAGGAGACCCAGTACTTC
TRBV10-3,TRBJ2-5,NA,NA,CAIRTAGETQYF,TGTGCCATCAGGACGGCGGGAGAGACCCAGTACTTC
TRBV28,TRBJ2-7,TRBD1,once,CASSQKGPGQGAEQYF,TGTGCCAGCAGTCAGAAAGGGCCGGGACAGGGGGCCGAGCAGTACTTC
TRBV7-8,TRBJ2-7,NA,few,CASSPTHTYEQYF,TGTGCCAGCAGCCCTACACATACCTACGAGCAGTACTTC
TRBV3-1,TRBJ2-1,NA,many,CASSPGGAYNEQFF,TGTGCCAGCAGTCCGGGGGGCGCATACAATGAGCAGTTCTTC
TRBV12-3/TRBV12-4,TRBJ2-1,NA,many,CASSPDRVTYNEQFF,TGTGCCAGCAGCCCGGACAGAGTTACCTACAATGAGCAGTTCTTC
TRBV3-1,TRBJ2-3,TRBD2,many,CASSGPSGKTDTQYF,TGTGCCAGCAGCGGACCTAGCGGGAAGACAGATACGCAGTATTTT
TRBV29-1,TRBJ2-5,TRBD2,NA,CSVIPGLVAETQYF,TGCAGCGTTATACCGGGACTAGTTGCGGAGACCCAGTACTTC
TRBV5-6,TRBJ1-2,TRBD1,few,CASSRLVQGADYGYTF,TGTGCCAGCAGTCGGCTGGTCCAGGGGGCGGACTATGGCTACACCTTC
TRBV12-3/TRBV12-4,TRBJ2-3,NA,NA,CASSFSQRGTDTQYF,TGTGCCAGCAGTTTTAGTCAGCGGGGCACAGATACGCAGTATTTT
TRBV20-1,TRBJ2-5,TRBD2,many,CSATWTSGAQETQYF,TGCAGTGCTACCTGGACTAGCGGCGCTCAAGAGACCCAGTACTTC
TRBV28,TRBJ1-5,TRBD1,few,CASTWTGGLRNQPQHF,TGTGCCAGCACTTGGACAGGAGGGTTACGCAATCAGCCCCAGCATTTT
TRBV7-6,TRBJ1-1,NA,few,CASSLTLMNTEAFF,TGTGCCAGCAGCCTAACGCTAATGAACACTGAAGCTTTCTTT
TRBV28,TRBJ2-3,NA,few,CASSSRQITDTQYF,TGTGCCAGCAGCTCGAGACAGATCACAGATACGCAGTATTTT
TRBV12-3/TRBV12-4,TRBJ2-3,TRBD2,NA,CASSLGLATGPDTQYF,TGTGCCAGCAGTTTAGGACTAGCTACGGGTCCGGATACGCAGTATTTT
TRBV24-1,TRBJ2-5,NA,few,CATSDFTGSGAETQYF,TGTGCCACCAGTGATTTCACAGGGTCAGGCGCAGAGACCCAGTACTTC
TRBV24-1,TRBJ2-7,NA,NA,CATSVSFYEQYF,TGTGCCACCAGTGTTTCGTTCTACGAGCAGTACTTC
TRBV3-1,TRBJ1-3,TRBD1,few,CASSRTGTGSLSLGNTIYF,TGTGCCAGCAGCCGCACCGGGACAGGCAGCCTCTCGCTTGGAAACACCATATATTTT
TRBV4-2,TRBJ1-2,NA,few,CASSLLRTLALYGYTF,TGTGCCAGCAGCCTACTCCGGACCCTAGCCTTATATGGCTACACCTTC
TRBV20-1,TRBJ2-2,TRBD2,NA,CSARGGTSATGELFF,TGCAGTGCTAGAGGAGGGACTAGTGCCACCGGGGAGCTGTTTTTT
TRBV3-1,TRBJ2-7,NA,NA,CASSIYRGALEQYF,TGTGCCAGCAGCATATATAGGGGGGCCCTGGAGCAGTACTTC
TRBV29-1,TRBJ1-1,NA,NA,CSVVSFLPNTEAFF,TGCAGCGTTGTGAGTTTTTTACCGAACACTGAAGCTTTCTTT
TRBV7-8,TRBJ2-1,NA,NA,CASSLKDWGNEQFF,TGTGCCAGCAGCTTAAAGGATTGGGGGAATGAGCAGTTCTTC
TRBV4-1,TRBJ1-1,NA,NA,CASSQVEGLGTEAFF,TGCGCCAGCAGCCAAGTTGAGGGCTTGGGCACTGAAGCTTTCTTT
TRBV29-1,TRBJ2-3,TRBD1,few,CSVRGGWGTDTQYF,TGCAGCGTCCGAGGGGGCTGGGGCACAGATACGCAGTATTTT
TRBV5-6,TRBJ2-7,NA,NA,CASSGGPRGDEQYF,TGTGCCAGCAGCGGGGGGCCACGAGGGGACGAGCAGTACTTC
TRBV4-1,TRBJ1-4,NA,NA,CASSQGLRNEKLFF,TGCGCCAGCAGCCAAGGGCTGCGTAATGAAAAACTGTTTTTT
TRBV15,TRBJ2-3,TRBD1,NA,CATSSGDRATDTQYF,TGTGCCACCAGCAGCGGGGACAGGGCCACAGATACGCAGTATTTT
TRBV20-1,TRBJ2-3,TRBD2,few,CSATGLAGEGDTQYF,TGCAGTGCTACGGGACTAGCGGGAGAGGGAGATACGCAGTATTTT